This T cell receptor (beta chain) comes out of a study of cytomegalovirus exposure and HLA in healthy donors. Study background: Among the 398 genotyped donors, 81% were placed in the Caucasian-associated ancestry cluster.

This clone was recorded once. This CDR3 comprises 15 residues. The J segment lost 6 bases and the V segment lost 4 bases, leaving 9 bases of the junction unmatched. CDR1 SGHDT and CDR2 YYEEEE come from the germline V gene. The PCR was carried out with 60 Vbeta primers and 13 Jbeta primers. Generated by immunoSEQ multiplex PCR, the TCRdb table keeps only in-frame clones and is missing some. This sample yields about 130,000 clones, of which 80% are seen a single time; 4% belongs to the top ten. The chain has TRBV5-6 and TRBJ2-1; 8 nucleotides align to TRBD1. This sequence originates from a woman between 35 and 50 years old in good health and CMV-seronegative. The sequencing input was PBMCs. CDR3 amino acids: CASSQILTGGNEQFF. The CDR3 nucleotides are TGTGCCAGCAGCCAGATCCTCACAGGGGGCAATGAGCAGTTCTTC.